This T cell receptor beta chain was observed in a study of blood T cell repertoires in COVID-19. Study information: Sites in the United States, Italy and Spain provided acute and convalescent COVID-19 samples. Sources were T cells, B-cell-depleted T cells, or PBMCs; the material itself was cDNA or gDNA.

Clones were sequenced by immunoSEQ multiplex PCR, and TCRdb holds only the in-frame ones, with some missing. Of some 150,000 clones listed, around 85% are singletons. The CDR3 is 18 amino acids. The V and J ends lost 5 bases and 0 bases respectively, with 23 bases between them. CDR1 SGHRS and CDR2 YFSETQ come from the germline V gene. This clonotype was obtained from a woman aged 40 to 49 with active or convalescent COVID-19. The sample comprised peripheral blood. V is TRBV5-1 and J is TRBJ1-1, with no clear D. The CDR3 loop is CASRLRASRGIMNTEAFF. DNA for the CDR3: TGCGCCAGCAGACTTAGAGCAAGTCGGGGTATCATGAACACTGAAGCTTTCTTT.